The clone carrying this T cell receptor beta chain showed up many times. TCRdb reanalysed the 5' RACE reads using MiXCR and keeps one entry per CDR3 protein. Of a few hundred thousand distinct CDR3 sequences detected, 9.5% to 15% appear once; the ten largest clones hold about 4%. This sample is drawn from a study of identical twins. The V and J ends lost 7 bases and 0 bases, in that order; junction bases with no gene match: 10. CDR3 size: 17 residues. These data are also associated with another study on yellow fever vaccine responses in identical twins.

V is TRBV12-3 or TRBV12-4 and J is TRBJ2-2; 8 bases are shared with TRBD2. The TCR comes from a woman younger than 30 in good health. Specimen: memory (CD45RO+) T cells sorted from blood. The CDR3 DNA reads TGTGCCAGCACCCCTTTTGCGGGGGGCGCGAACACCGGGGAGCTGTTTTTT. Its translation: CASTPFAGGANTGELFF.